The 7 T cell receptor beta chains in this list originate from one sample, sequenced in a study of cytomegalovirus exposure and HLA in healthy donors. The PCR had 60 Vbeta and 13 Jbeta primers. The data were produced by immunoSEQ multiplex PCR, yet TCRdb's version contains in-frame clones alone and is incomplete. The repertoire holds about 160,000 clones, 60% to 85% seen once, with less than 2.5% in the top ten. The sequenced material came from PBMCs. These receptors all stem from a man aged 50 or older in good health and CMV-seropositive.

The chain uses TRBV4-2 and TRBJ2-1; 10 bases line up with TRBD2. The length of the CDR3 is 18 residues. With 0 bases clipped from V and 5 bases from J, the junction kept 10 bases outside the gene matches. CDR1 is LGHNA and CDR2 is YNFKEQ in the germline V gene. The CDR3 DNA follows: TGTGCCAGCAGCCAAGACGGGCTTAGCGGGGGGTTCCACAATGAGCAGTTCTTC. It is translated as CASSQDGLSGGFHNEQFF.

In DNA, the CDR3 is TGCGCCAGCAGTCACTCCTCGACAGGGGGCAACGAGCAGTACTTC. Amino acid sequence: CASSHSSTGGNEQYF. The chain joins TRBV4-3 to TRBJ2-7; 10 positions match TRBD1. The J segment lost 5 bases and the V segment lost 6 bases, leaving 10 bases of the junction unmatched. The germline CDR1 and CDR2 sequences are LGHNA and YSLEER. The CDR3 consists of 15 residues.

The chain uses TRBV19 and TRBJ2-2; D is possibly TRBD1 (6 bases). V lost 0 bases and J lost 6, with 8 bases in between. This CDR3 spans 14 amino acids. The V gene's germline CDR1 is LNHDA and CDR2 SQIVND (reference sequence). The CDR3 nucleotides are TGTGCCAGTAGTATAGAAGCAGGGGCCGGGGAGCTGTTTTTT. Translated, it gives CASSIEAGAGELFF. Drawing the rest from reference TRBV19 and TRBJ2-2, the complete variable domain is DGGITQSPKYLFRKEGQNVTLSCEQNLNHDAMYWYRQDPGQGLRLIYYSQIVNDFQKGDIAEGYSVSREKKESFPLTVTSAQKNPTAFYLCASSIEAGAGELFFGEGSRLTVL.

This rearrangement joins TRBV10-3 to TRBJ2-2, with D tentatively TRBD1 (5 bases). Per the germline V gene, CDR1 is ENHRY and CDR2 is SYGVKD. The CDR3 contains 14 residues. V was clipped by 6 bases and J by 5 bases, with 13 bases between them. The CDR3 loop reads CAIRDPTETGELFF. DNA for the CDR3: TGTGCCATCAGGGACCCGACAGAAACCGGGGAGCTGTTTTTT.

This clone was detected only once. V usage is TRBV5-1 and J usage is TRBJ1-2, with 7 bases lining up with TRBD1. Trimming took 0 bases from V and 8 from J; bases not matched to a gene: 10. The germline V gene encodes CDR1 SGHRS and CDR2 YFSETQ. The CDR3 contains 15 residues. The CDR3 DNA is TGCGCCAGCAGCTTGGAACCAACAGGGGTAGAGGGCTACACCTTC. As protein: CASSLEPTGVEGYTF.

This chain joins TRBV6-1 and TRBJ2-7, with D possibly matching TRBD1 (7 bases). Trimming removed 5 bases from V and 9 bases from J, with 23 bases in between. CDR3 size: 15 residues. CDR1 and CDR2 from the germline V gene are MNHNS and SASEGT. CDR3 in DNA: TGTGCCAGCAGTCCGGGGGACAGTACGTCCTCATCGCAGTACTTC. Its translation is CASSPGDSTSSSQYF.

The V gene is TRBV5-1, the J gene TRBJ1-1, with 11 bases fitting TRBD1. CDR3 size: 17 residues. The V segment lost 0 bases and the J segment 0 bases; nucleotides outside the gene matches: 4. CDR1 is SGHRS and CDR2 is YFSETQ in the germline V gene. The DNA of the CDR3 is TGCGCCAGCAGCTTGGGGGACAGGGGGTGGTTGAACACTGAAGCTTTCTTT. It translates to CASSLGDRGWLNTEAFF.